This record concerns one T cell receptor beta chain sequence. The data are from a study of control samples from healthy donors and cancer patients. Clones were sequenced by immunoSEQ multiplex PCR, and TCRdb holds only the in-frame ones, with some missing. This sample yields under 200,000 clones, of which around 88% are seen a single time; roughly 5.3% belongs to the top ten. This CDR3 region has 15 residues. Trimming at V came to 4 bases and at J to 4 bases, leaving 8 bases not matched to a gene. Germline CDR1 SGHRS, CDR2 YFSETQ. The sample taken for sequencing was blood. The chain links TRBV5-1 to TRBJ2-3; 8 bases fit TRBD1. The TCR comes from a woman aged 25 to 39 in good health. This CDR3 is CASSTQGAGADTQYF. The CDR3 bases are TGCGCCAGCAGCACCCAGGGGGCCGGGGCAGATACGCAGTATTTT.